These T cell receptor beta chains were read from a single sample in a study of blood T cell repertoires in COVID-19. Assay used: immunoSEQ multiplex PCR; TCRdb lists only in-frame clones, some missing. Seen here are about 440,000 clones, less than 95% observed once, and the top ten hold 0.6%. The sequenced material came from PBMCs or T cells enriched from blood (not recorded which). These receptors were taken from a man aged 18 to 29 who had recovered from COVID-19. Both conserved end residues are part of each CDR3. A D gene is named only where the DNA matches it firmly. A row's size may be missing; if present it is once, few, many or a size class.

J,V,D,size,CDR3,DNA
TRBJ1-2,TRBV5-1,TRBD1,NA,CASSPGGTGAAYGYTF,TGCGCCAGCAGCCCGGGCGGAACAGGGGCCGCCTATGGCTACACCTTC
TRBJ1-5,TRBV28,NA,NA,CASTTRGDYGPQHF,TGTGCCAGCACCACCAGAGGGGACTATGGGCCCCAGCATTTT
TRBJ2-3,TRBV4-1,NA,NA,CASSQWGPGDTQYF,TGCGCCAGCAGCCAATGGGGGCCTGGAGATACGCAGTATTTT
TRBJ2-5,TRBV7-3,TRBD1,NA,CASSSTGSPRETQYF,TGTGCCAGCAGCTCGACAGGGTCCCCCAGAGAGACCCAGTACTTC
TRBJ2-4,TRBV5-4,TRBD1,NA,CASSSRGPGAAKNIQYF,TGTGCCAGCAGCTCCAGGGGGCCAGGGGCAGCCAAAAACATTCAGTACTTC
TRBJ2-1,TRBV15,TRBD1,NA,CATSRAGGPGQGGNEQFF,TGTGCCACCAGCAGAGCCGGTGGGCCGGGACAGGGGGGCAATGAGCAGTTCTTC
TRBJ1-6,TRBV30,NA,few,CAWSESGSPLHF,TGTGCCTGGAGTGAATCGGGATCACCCCTCCACTTT
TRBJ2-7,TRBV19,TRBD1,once,CASSMTGGSYEQYF,TGTGCCAGTAGTATGACAGGGGGATCCTACGAGCAGTACTTC
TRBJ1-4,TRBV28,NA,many,CASRRGGVGEKLFF,TGTGCCAGCAGACGAGGGGGAGTAGGTGAAAAACTGTTTTTT
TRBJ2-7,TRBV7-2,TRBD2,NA,CASSQWTSPEQYF,TGTGCCAGCAGCCAATGGACTAGTCCAGAGCAGTACTTC
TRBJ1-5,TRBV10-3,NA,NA,CAISDNVGGGGNQPQHF,TGTGCCATCAGTGATAATGTTGGTGGGGGAGGGAATCAGCCCCAGCATTTT
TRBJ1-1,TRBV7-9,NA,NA,CASREMNTEAFF,TGTGCCAGCAGGGAGATGAACACTGAAGCTTTCTTT
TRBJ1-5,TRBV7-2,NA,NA,CASSLGTQGGSNQPQHF,TGTGCCAGCAGCCTTGGGACACAGGGCGGGAGCAATCAGCCCCAGCATTTT
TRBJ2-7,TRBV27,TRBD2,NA,CASSSLAGNPYEQYF,TGTGCCAGCAGTTCCCTAGCGGGTAATCCCTACGAGCAGTACTTC
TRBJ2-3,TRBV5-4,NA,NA,CASSPQGQDTQYF,TGTGCCAGCAGCCCACAGGGTCAAGATACGCAGTATTTT
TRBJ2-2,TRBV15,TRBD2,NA,CATSSPGGLAHTGELFF,TGTGCCACCAGCAGCCCCGGCGGACTAGCGCACACCGGGGAGCTGTTTTTT
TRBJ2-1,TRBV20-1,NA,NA,CSVGESDEQFF,TGCAGTGTAGGAGAGAGCGATGAGCAGTTCTTC
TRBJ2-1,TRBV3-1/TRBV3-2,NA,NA,CASSKLTQGSTYNEQFF,TGTGCCAGCAGTAAACTTACCCAGGGTTCAACCTACAATGAGCAGTTCTTC
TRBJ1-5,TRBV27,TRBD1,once,CASSQDGTANQPQHF,TGTGCCAGCAGCCAAGACGGGACAGCGAATCAGCCCCAGCATTTT
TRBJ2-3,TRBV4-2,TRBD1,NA,CASSQLWGQEDTQYF,TGTGCCAGCAGCCAACTCTGGGGACAGGAGGATACGCAGTATTTT
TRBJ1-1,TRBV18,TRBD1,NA,CASSPGPTGGTEAFF,TGTGCCAGCTCACCAGGGCCGACAGGGGGAACTGAAGCTTTCTTT
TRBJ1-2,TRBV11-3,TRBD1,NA,CASSLEGRGPDGYTF,TGTGCCAGCAGCTTAGAGGGCAGGGGGCCGGATGGCTACACCTTC
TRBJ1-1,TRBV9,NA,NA,CASSVGWSLGTEAFF,TGTGCCAGCAGCGTAGGGTGGAGCCTGGGCACTGAAGCTTTCTTT
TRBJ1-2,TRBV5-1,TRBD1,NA,CASSSSQPGGYGYTF,TGCGCCAGCAGCTCCTCACAGCCAGGGGGGTATGGCTACACCTTC
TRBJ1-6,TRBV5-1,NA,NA,CASSPYNSPLHF,TGCGCCAGCAGCCCTTATAATTCACCCCTCCACTTT
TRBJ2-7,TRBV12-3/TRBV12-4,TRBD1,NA,CASRVTGANEQYF,TGTGCCAGCAGAGTAACAGGGGCCAACGAGCAGTACTTC
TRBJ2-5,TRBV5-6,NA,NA,CASSLVSSGIETQYF,TGTGCCAGCAGCTTGGTCTCCTCAGGGATAGAGACCCAGTACTTC
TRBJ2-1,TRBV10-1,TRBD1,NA,CASGGQGSSVEQFF,TGCGCCAGCGGGGGACAGGGGTCCAGCGTTGAGCAGTTCTTC
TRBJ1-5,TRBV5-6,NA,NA,CASSWGFNQPQHF,TGTGCCAGCTCGTGGGGCTTCAATCAGCCCCAGCATTTT
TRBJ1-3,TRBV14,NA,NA,CASSPEAGSGWWF,TGTGCCAGCAGCCCGGAGGCGGGGTCCGGCTGGTGGTTT
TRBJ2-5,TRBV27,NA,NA,CASRSGHQETQYF,TGTGCCAGCAGATCAGGGCACCAAGAGACCCAGTACTTC
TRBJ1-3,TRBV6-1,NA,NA,CASSEAFGSSGNTIYF,TGTGCCAGCAGTGAAGCTTTTGGCAGCTCTGGAAACACCATATATTTT
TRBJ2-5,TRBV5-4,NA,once,CASSKEGAFQETQYF,TGTGCCAGCAGCAAGGAGGGAGCGTTTCAAGAGACCCAGTACTTC
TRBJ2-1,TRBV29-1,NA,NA,CSVGGVNTAFNEQFF,TGCAGCGTTGGGGGGGTTAATACAGCGTTCAATGAGCAGTTCTTC
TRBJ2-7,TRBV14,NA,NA,CASSHSAVEQYF,TGTGCCAGCAGCCACTCTGCGGTCGAGCAGTACTTC
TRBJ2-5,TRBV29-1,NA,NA,CSVEYGGETQYF,TGCAGCGTTGAATACGGTGGAGAGACCCAGTACTTC
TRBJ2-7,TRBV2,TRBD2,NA,CATRLAASYEQYF,TGTGCCACACGACTAGCGGCCTCCTACGAGCAGTACTTC
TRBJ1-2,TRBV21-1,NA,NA,CASSKHVWVVRARDYGYTF,TGTGCCAGCAGCAAGCACGTATGGGTTGTCAGGGCTCGTGACTATGGCTACACCTTC
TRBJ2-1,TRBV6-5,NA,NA,CASRKTENYNEQFF,TGTGCCAGCAGAAAGACAGAAAACTACAATGAGCAGTTCTTC
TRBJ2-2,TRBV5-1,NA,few,CASSRDTGELFF,TGCGCCAGCAGCCGGGACACCGGGGAGCTGTTTTTT
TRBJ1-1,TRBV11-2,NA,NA,CASSGGSTEAFF,TGTGCCAGCAGCGGAGGAAGTACTGAAGCTTTCTTT